A selection of T cell receptor beta chains follows, all from one sample in a study of T cells in Graves' hyperthyroidism and ophthalmopathy. TCRdb processed the multiplex PCR reads anew with MiXCR; each CDR3 protein has one entry. The repertoire has more than 35,000 distinct CDR3 sequences, 45% to 50% of them found once; the top ten carry approximately 30%. The sequenced sample consisted of peripheral blood or thyroid tissue (not recorded which). The receptors were gathered from a woman in her fifties or sixties with Graves' hyperthyroidism. CDR3s include the opening cysteine and the closing phenylalanine or tryptophan. The order of the fields is V gene, clone size, D gene, J gene, CDR3 DNA, CDR3 protein. The D gene is left open where the match is weak. Expanded clones are given a class, and other clones once, few, many or no size at all.

TRBV7-6	-	TRBD2	TRBJ2-7	TGTGCCAGCAGCGCAGGGACTAAACATGCCTACGAGCAGTACTTC	CASSAGTKHAYEQYF
TRBV10-3	once	TRBD1	TRBJ1-5	TGTGCCACCAGGGGGGTCAACGATCAGCCCCAGCATTTT	CATRGVNDQPQHF
TRBV7-8	-	-	TRBJ2-2	TGTGCCAGCAATGACCCTAACGCCCAGGTCGCGAACACCGGGGAGCTGTTTTTT	CASNDPNAQVANTGELFF
TRBV20-1	-	TRBD2	TRBJ2-5	TGCAGTGCGCATAGCGGGAGGGGAGAGACCCAGTACTTC	CSAHSGRGETQYF
TRBV20-1	-	TRBD1	TRBJ2-2	TGCAGTGCCGACAGGGGGCACGGGGAGCTGTTTTTT	CSADRGHGELFF
TRBV9	many	-	TRBJ1-1	TGTGCCAGCAGCGTAGCAGGGAACACTGAAGCTTTCTTT	CASSVAGNTEAFF
TRBV2	-	-	TRBJ2-3	TGTGCCAGCAGTCACGGGGACCCCACAGATACGCAGTATTTT	CASSHGDPTDTQYF
TRBV7-8	-	TRBD1	TRBJ2-5	TGTGCCAGCAGCTTAGGACAGGGGGAGGAGACCCAGTACTTC	CASSLGQGEETQYF
TRBV5-4	-	TRBD2	TRBJ2-5	TGTGCCAGCAGCTTGGCTAGCGGGAGAGGGAGAGAGACCCAGTACTTC	CASSLASGRGRETQYF
TRBV7-6	-	-	TRBJ2-5	TGTGCCAGCAGCGTAGGAGTAGGACCCGGCGGGACCCAGTACTTC	CASSVGVGPGGTQYF
TRBV11-2	-	TRBD1	TRBJ2-6	TGTGCCAGCAGCTTAGTTGGCAGGGGGCGTGGGGCCAACGTCCTGACTTTC	CASSLVGRGRGANVLTF
TRBV19	-	-	TRBJ1-1	TGTGCCAGTACCACCCCGGCGGGCACTGAAGCTTTCTTT	CASTTPAGTEAFF
TRBV19	many	-	TRBJ1-1	TGTGCCAGTGTAGGACTGGACAGAAACACTGAAGCTTTCTTT	CASVGLDRNTEAFF
TRBV7-3	-	-	TRBJ2-2	-	CASSSVRFGELFF
TRBV2	few	TRBD2	TRBJ2-5	TGTGCCAGCCGGGAGCTAGCGGGAGGGGAGACCCAGTACTTC	CASRELAGGETQYF
TRBV2	few	TRBD1	TRBJ1-1	TGTGCCAGCAAGGACAGGGTCACTGAAGCTTTCTTT	CASKDRVTEAFF
TRBV7-8	-	TRBD2	TRBJ2-7	TGTGCCAGCAGCTCGGCCTGGGCTAGCGGCTCCTACGAGCAGTACTTC	CASSSAWASGSYEQYF
TRBV5-1	-	-	TRBJ2-2	TGCGCCGGCAGCGTATTCACAGAATACACCGGGGAGCTGTTCTTT	CAGSVFTEYTGELFF
TRBV2	-	-	TRBJ1-5	TGTGCCAGCAGTAGGTCTCAGAACAATCAGCCCCAGCATTTT	CASSRSQNNQPQHF
TRBV29-1	-	TRBD2	TRBJ2-5	TGCAGCGTCCATCGACTAGCGGGAGGGGCCCAAGAGACCCAGTACTTC	CSVHRLAGGAQETQYF
TRBV19	many	TRBD2	TRBJ2-7	TGTGCCAGTTCCGGGACTAGAGCAGACGGGCAGTACTTC	CASSGTRADGQYF
TRBV29-1	-	TRBD1	TRBJ1-2	TGCAGCGTTGGGGGGACAGGGTCCGGCTATGGCTACACCTTC	CSVGGTGSGYGYTF
TRBV24-1	-	-	TRBJ1-1	TGTGCCACCAGTGATGCAGGGCGGGGAACGGCTGAAGCTTTCTTT	CATSDAGRGTAEAFF
TRBV9	many	TRBD1	TRBJ1-2	TGTGCCAGCAGCGTTGGGACAGACTATGGCTACACCTTC	CASSVGTDYGYTF
TRBV19	-	-	TRBJ2-5	TGTGCCAGTAGTCGGGACATTCAAGAGACCCAGTACTTC	CASSRDIQETQYF
TRBV7-9	-	TRBD1	TRBJ2-7	TGTGCCAGCAGCTCAGGACAGGCGTACGAGCAGTGCTTC	CASSSGQAYEQCF
TRBV15	-	TRBD1	TRBJ2-3	TGTGCCACCAGCAGCTTGGAGAGGGGGCCCACAGATACGCAGTATTTT	CATSSLERGPTDTQYF
TRBV28	medium-sized	-	TRBJ1-2	TGTGCCAGCAGTACCCCGGGCTTAGGGCCATATGGCTACACCTTC	CASSTPGLGPYGYTF
TRBV11-3	-	-	TRBJ1-6	TGTGTCAGCAGCCGAGGGGATGGAGATTCACCCCTCCACTTT	CVSSRGDGDSPLHF